This T cell receptor beta chain comes out of a study of blood T cells in healthy people across ages. A second PCR of roughly 7 to 11 cycles used a sample-barcoded 5' primer and a J-beta primer mix. A single record per CDR3 protein comes from TCRdb applying MiXCR to the 5' RACE reads. The top ten clones hold 15% to 20% of a sample with about 1,000,000 distinct CDR3 sequences, around 43% of them seen once. The junction had 7 bases not matched to a gene; V was cut back by 3 bases and J by 0 bases. The CDR3 is made up of 18 amino acids. Per germline, CDR1 SEHNR and CDR2 FQNEAQ (reference sequence). The chain couples TRBV7-9 to TRBJ2-3, with 12 bases that match TRBD2. The clonotype was recovered from a woman aged 60-70 years in good health. The sequenced sample was blood. CDR3: CASSFPSGRAYSTDTQYF. DNA of the CDR3: TGTGCCAGCAGCTTCCCTAGCGGGAGGGCCTATAGCACAGATACGCAGTATTTT.